This T cell receptor beta chain was sequenced for a study of T cell clonality in common variable immunodeficiency. Produced via immunoSEQ multiplex PCR; TCRdb's table is partial and in-frame only. There are tens of thousands of clones in the sample, none observed a single time. This clone was observed a few times. What it binds is not known. Read coverage stops 3 residues before the CDR3 terminus; the germline J gene supplies the remainder. Findings and limits, study-wide: Links between repertoire features and CVID complications were heterogeneity-limited. The cause of increased CVID clonality remains unclear without subpopulation sequencing. Fewer deletions and N-nucleotide insertions were reportedly seen in common variable immunodeficiency TCR beta sequences. Compared with healthy controls, CVID subjects showed increased TCRbeta clonality, mostly in about a third.

CDR3 length equals 14 residues. Germline V lookup: CDR1 SNHLY, CDR2 FYNNEI. The J segment lost 5 bases and the V segment lost 6 bases, leaving 6 bases of the junction unmatched. The V gene is TRBV2, the J gene TRBJ2-5; 10 bases map to TRBD1. The sample taken for sequencing was peripheral blood mononuclear cells. This sequence originates from a person aged 18 to 70 in good health. The covered CDR3 bases are TGTGCCAGCAGCCCGGGACAGGGGATGGAGACC. The encoded protein is CASSPGQGMET. The whole CDR3 protein reads CASSPGQGMETQYF.